What follows are 28 T cell receptor beta chains derived from one specimen sequenced in a study of cytomegalovirus exposure and HLA in healthy donors. 60 Vbeta and 13 Jbeta primers were used in PCR. TCRdb keeps only in-frame clones here, not all; method: immunoSEQ multiplex PCR. The sample holds about 98,000 clones; about 81% are singletons and the top ten take around 9.9%. The sample comprised PBMCs. The receptors originated from a man between 18 and 35 years old in good health and CMV-seropositive.

This chain uses TRBV27 with TRBJ2-3; the D gene is possibly TRBD2 (5 bases). The CDR3 contains 10 residues. From germline, CDR1 is MNHEY and CDR2 SMNVEV (reference sequence). Trimming cost V 8 bases and J 8 bases, with 8 bases left between them. CDR3 residues: CASGRGTQYF. CDR3 DNA sequence: TGTGCCAGCGGACGGGGTACGCAGTATTTT.

This chain connects TRBV30 to TRBJ2-5, with D perhaps TRBD1 (6 bases). Germline-derived CDR1 and CDR2 are GTSNPN and SVGIG (reference sequence). The V and J ends lost 2 bases and 4 bases respectively, with 20 bases between them. The CDR3 spans 16 residues. The CDR3 here is CAWSLGVLGARETQYF. Here the CDR3 DNA reads TGTGCCTGGAGTTTGGGAGTTTTGGGGGCCAGAGAGACCCAGTACTTC. The whole variable domain, remainder taken from reference TRBV30 and TRBJ2-5, is SQTIHQWPATLVQPVGSPLSLECTVEGTSNPNLYWYRQAAGRGLQLLFYSVGIGQISSEVPQNLSASRPQDRQFILSSKKLLLSDSGFYLCAWSLGVLGARETQYFGPGTRLLVL.

This rearrangement joins TRBV19 to TRBJ1-1, with D unresolved. The ends were cut back, 7 bases at V and 0 bases at J, with 9 bases in the middle. The germline gives CDR1 LNHDA, CDR2 SQIVND (reference sequence). The CDR3 runs 13 residues. The DNA of the CDR3 is TGTGCCAGTACCGGACTCCTGAACACTGAAGCTTTCTTT. Amino acid sequence: CASTGLLNTEAFF.

The gene calls are TRBV9 and TRBJ2-1, with D unresolved. CDR1 is SGDLS and CDR2 is YYNGEE in the germline V gene. The CDR3 length is 15 residues. Trimming left V 1 base short and J 2 bases short, with 10 bases between. In nucleotides, the CDR3 is TGTGCCAGCAGCGTAAATCGCGGCCCCTACAATGAGCAGTTCTTC. Amino acid sequence: CASSVNRGPYNEQFF.

This clone has just a few counts. The chain is built from TRBV28 and TRBJ1-3, with unresolved D. The CDR3 is 17 amino acids. Trimming took 7 bases from V and 3 from J, leaving 22 bases between them. The germline CDR1 and CDR2 sequences are MDHEN and SYDVKM. The CDR3 nucleotides are TGTGCCAGCACCAATCCCCCACATGGCCTCGTTGGAAACACCATATATTTT. As protein: CASTNPPHGLVGNTIYF.

The chain employs TRBV7-9 and TRBJ1-5; D uncertain. This CDR3 comprises 12 residues. CDR1 SEHNR and CDR2 FQNEAQ come from the germline V gene (reference sequence). Trimming removed 1 base at V and 6 bases at J, with 4 bases between. The CDR3, as DNA: TGTGCCAGCAGCTTAGGGAGTCAGCCCCAGCATTTT. Protein: CASSLGSQPQHF.

The chain carries TRBV5-1 and TRBJ2-5, with TRBD2 matching 8 bases. This CDR3 contains 17 residues. Germline CDR1 SGHRS, CDR2 YFSETQ. V was pared by 1 base and J by 5 bases, with 13 bases of the junction left unmatched. CDR3 coding DNA: TGCGCCAGCAGCTTGAAGAATCGGGGGGGGAACGCTGAGACCCAGTACTTC. Its protein is CASSLKNRGGNAETQYF.

The rearrangement links TRBV28 to TRBJ1-1, with D possibly being TRBD1 (6 bases). The CDR3 consists of 15 residues. The ends were cut back, 1 base at V and 0 bases at J, with 9 bases in the middle. Germline CDR1 and CDR2: MDHEN and SYDVKM. CDR3 nucleotides: TGTGCCAGCAGTTTATATACAGGGATGAACACTGAAGCTTTCTTT. It yields the protein CASSLYTGMNTEAFF.

This clone was observed a handful of times. The rearrangement links TRBV4-1 to TRBJ2-3; tentative D call: TRBD2 (5 bases). Germline V CDR1 and CDR2: MGHRA, YSYEKL. The CDR3 contains 15 residues. Trimming pared 4 bases from V and 1 base from J, leaving 12 bases between. CDR3 DNA sequence: TGCGCCAGCAGCCGACTGGGAGAAGGCACAGATACGCAGTATTTT. This encodes CASSRLGEGTDTQYF.

This chain uses TRBV9 with TRBJ2-1; 10 bases agree with TRBD2. This CDR3 has 17 amino acids. The J segment lost 10 bases and the V segment lost 0 bases, leaving 13 bases of the junction unmatched. Germline V gene data show CDR1 as SGDLS and CDR2 as YYNGEE. The CDR3 nucleotides are TGTGCCAGCAGCGTAGCCACGGGGGGACTAGCGCTAGGAGAGCAGTTCTTC. Its translation is CASSVATGGLALGEQFF.

V gene TRBV7-8 combines with J gene TRBJ2-1, with D maybe TRBD2 (5 bases). The V end was cut by 1 base, the J end by 10 bases, with 14 bases between. Germline V gene data show CDR1 as SGHVS and CDR2 as FQNEAQ. This CDR3 region has 14 residues. The CDR3 sequence: CASSLVSVSAEQFF. In DNA form, the CDR3 reads TGTGCCAGCAGCTTAGTATCGGTTAGCGCAGAGCAGTTCTTC.

The rearrangement joins TRBV7-2 to TRBJ2-1; TRBD1 agrees at 9 bases. Unmatched junction bases numbered 9, after V lost 2 bases and J lost 7 bases. The germline CDR1 and CDR2 sequences are SGHTA and FQGNSA. The CDR3 length is 16 residues. The CDR3 region has the DNA TGTGCCAGCAGCTTAAGCCCCGGGACAGGGACGAATGAGCAGTTCTTC. Residues: CASSLSPGTGTNEQFF. The full variable domain, rest sourced from reference TRBV7-2 and TRBJ2-1, is GAGVSQSPSNKVTEKGKDVELRCDPISGHTALYWYRQSLGQGLEFLIYFQGNSAPDKSGLPSDRFSAERTGGSVSTLTIQRTQQEDSAVYLCASSLSPGTGTNEQFFGPGTRLTVL.

This clone was recorded a few times. The genes are TRBV11-2 and TRBJ1-1, with a tentative D call TRBD1 (5 bases). CDR3 size: 15 residues. V gave up 0 bases and J gave up 1 base, with 9 bases separating them. From germline, CDR1 is SGHAT and CDR2 FQNNGV. CDR3 sequence: CASSLDGRGNTEAFF. The CDR3 nucleotides read TGTGCCAGCAGCTTAGACGGTAGGGGGAACACTGAAGCTTTCTTT.

The rearrangement joins TRBV6-1 to TRBJ2-6; possibly TRBD1 for D (5 bases). V lost 5 bases and J lost 2, with 10 bases in between. The CDR3 covers 15 residues. The germline V gene encodes CDR1 MNHNS and CDR2 SASEGT. CDR3 sequence (DNA): TGTGCCAGCAGTTCAGGGCATGCTGGGGCCAACGTCCTGACTTTC. As protein: CASSSGHAGANVLTF.

The chain carries TRBV27 and TRBJ1-1; 7 bases map to TRBD1. CDR1 is MNHEY, CDR2 SMNVEV, per germline (reference sequence). The CDR3 is made up of 17 amino acids. Trimming cost V 3 bases and J 4 bases; bases outside gene matches: 14. The CDR3 reads CASSFLYRDRASTEAFF. The CDR3 DNA sequence: TGTGCCAGCAGTTTTTTGTACCGAGACAGGGCAAGCACTGAAGCTTTCTTT.

The chain combines TRBV2 with TRBJ1-3, with TRBD1 identical over 9 bases. Germline V gene lookup returns CDR1 SNHLY and CDR2 FYNNEI. The CDR3 runs 15 residues. V was clipped by 7 bases and J by 1 base; unmatched bases: 5. CDR3 loop: CASKATGGSGNTIYF. The DNA of the CDR3 is TGTGCCAGCAAAGCGACAGGGGGATCTGGAAACACCATATATTTT.

The chain's CDR3 is CASSDPGQGSGANVLTF. The CDR3 coding sequence is TGTGCCAGCAGTGATCCGGGACAGGGGTCTGGGGCCAACGTCCTGACTTTC. This chain uses TRBV6-1 with TRBJ2-6; 10 bases are a match to TRBD1. Germline V gene data show CDR1 as MNHNS and CDR2 as SASEGT. With V trimmed by 3 bases and J by 1 base, 3 bases remained unmatched. This CDR3 has 17 residues.

V and J are TRBV6-5 and TRBJ1-3; the D gene is possibly TRBD1 (5 bases). The CDR3 contains 15 residues. Germline loops: CDR1 MNHEY, CDR2 SVGAGI. Deletions cut 2 bases from V and 2 bases from J, with 10 bases between. CDR3 amino acids: CASSYRGHPGNTIYF. The CDR3 DNA reads TGTGCCAGCAGTTACCGCGGACACCCTGGAAACACCATATATTTT.

This clone has just a few counts. The rearrangement joins TRBV4-1 to TRBJ2-3, with D maybe TRBD1 (5 bases). Germline values: CDR1 MGHRA, CDR2 YSYEKL. The CDR3 extends over 16 amino acids. V was cut by 4 bases and J by 1 base, with 15 bases left in between. The CDR3 reads CASSPFLSRGTDTQYF. As DNA, the CDR3 is TGCGCCAGCAGCCCCTTTCTGAGCAGGGGCACAGATACGCAGTATTTT.

The chain uses TRBV6-5 and TRBJ2-7, with 7 bases matching TRBD1. V shed 2 bases, J shed 5 bases, and the junction held 0 bases outside the gene matches. Germline CDR1 and CDR2: MNHEY and SVGAGI. The CDR3 extends over 12 amino acids. CDR3 protein: CASSYQGDEQYF. CDR3 bases: TGTGCCAGCAGTTACCAGGGGGACGAGCAGTACTTC.

This sequence joins TRBV18 and TRBJ1-6; 9 bases align to TRBD1. In germline, CDR1 is KGHSH, CDR2 LQKENI. The V segment lost 3 bases and the J segment 6 bases; nucleotides outside the gene matches: 3. This CDR3 has 15 residues. Here the CDR3 reads CASSPGQGFNSPLHF. CDR3 bases: TGTGCCAGCTCACCGGGACAGGGATTTAATTCACCCCTCCACTTT.

The chain joins TRBV4-2 to TRBJ1-6; the match to TRBD1 covers 7 bases. Trimming took 5 bases from V and 8 from J; bases not matched to a gene: 6. This CDR3 has 14 residues. CDR1 is LGHNA and CDR2 is YNFKEQ in the germline V gene. The CDR3, as DNA: TGTGCCAGCAGCGATGACAGGGAACATTCACCCCTCCACTTT. It translates to CASSDDREHSPLHF.

The chain combines TRBV13 with TRBJ2-7; 7 nucleotides agree with TRBD1. The CDR3 loop spans 12 amino acids. J was trimmed by 3 bases and V by 5 bases; bases with no gene match: 1. Germline CDR1 PRHDT, CDR2 FYEKMQ (reference sequence). The CDR3 DNA is TGTGCCAGCAGCCAGGGGGTCTACGAGCAGTACTTC. Protein: CASSQGVYEQYF. The complete variable domain, with remaining parts taken from reference TRBV13 and TRBJ2-7, reads AAGVIQSPRHLIKEKRETATLKCYPIPRHDTVYWYQQGPGQDPQFLISFYEKMQSDKGSIPDRFSAQQFSDYHSELNMSSLELGDSALYFCASSQGVYEQYFGPGTRLTVT.

This clone has a handful of counts. The rearrangement links TRBV19 to TRBJ1-6; 8 bases line up with TRBD1. Trimming cost V 3 bases and J 8 bases; bases outside gene matches: 6. This CDR3 is 15 amino acids long. CDR1 and CDR2 from the germline V gene are LNHDA and SQIVND (reference sequence). The CDR3: CASSIVDRDHSPLHF. The CDR3 bases are TGTGCCAGTAGTATCGTGGACAGGGATCATTCACCCCTCCACTTT.

The chain employs TRBV19 and TRBJ1-2, with 7 bases aligning to TRBD1. Germline CDR1 reads LNHDA; CDR2 reads SQIVND (reference sequence). V lost 3 bases to trimming and J lost 5 bases; unmatched junction nucleotides: 9. The CDR3 loop spans 15 amino acids. CDR3 sequence (DNA): TGTGCCAGTAGTATGGTCCGGACAGGAAGGTATGGCTACACCTTC. As protein: CASSMVRTGRYGYTF. Looking up the rest from reference TRBV19 and TRBJ1-2 gives the full variable domain: DGGITQSPKYLFRKEGQNVTLSCEQNLNHDAMYWYRQDPGQGLRLIYYSQIVNDFQKGDIAEGYSVSREKKESFPLTVTSAQKNPTAFYLCASSMVRTGRYGYTFGSGTRLTVV.

Only a few counts were recorded for this clone. The chain links TRBV10-3 to TRBJ2-3; D might be TRBD2 (6 bases). V was cut by 5 bases and J by 3 bases, with 12 bases left in between. The CDR3 is made up of 14 amino acids. Germline lookup yields CDR1 ENHRY and CDR2 SYGVKD. The CDR3 protein is CAISRGDFTDTQYF. The CDR3 DNA is TGTGCCATCAGTCGCGGGGACTTTACAGATACGCAGTATTTT.

The V and J genes are TRBV7-9 and TRBJ2-7, with D perhaps TRBD1 (6 bases). V gave up 3 bases and J gave up 2 bases, with 17 bases separating them. Germline V gene lookup returns CDR1 SEHNR and CDR2 FQNEAQ (reference sequence). CDR3 size: 16 residues. CDR3: CASSLAAGTPAYEQYF. The CDR3 DNA reads as TGTGCCAGCAGCTTGGCCGCCGGGACACCGGCCTACGAGCAGTACTTC.

The chain has TRBV27 and TRBJ1-5; D is possibly TRBD1 (6 bases). The germline gives CDR1 MNHEY, CDR2 SMNVEV (reference sequence). V was shortened by 2 bases and J by 0 bases, with 8 bases between the two germline ends. The CDR3 spans 15 residues. The CDR3 region is CASSLAGDSNQPQHF. CDR3 nucleotides: TGTGCCAGCAGTTTAGCAGGGGATAGCAATCAGCCCCAGCATTTT.